The present T cell receptor (beta chain) was sequenced within a study of CD8 T cells in ankylosing spondylitis. TCRdb processed the 5' RACE reads anew with MiXCR; each CDR3 protein has one entry. This table holds 180,000 or so distinct CDR3 sequences, around 10% found once. Germline V gives CDR1 SGHTA, CDR2 FQGNSA. This CDR3 region has 15 residues. Losses at the gene ends were 0 bases for V and 7 bases for J; bases not matched to a gene: 3. This clonotype was observed a handful of times. The TCR originated in a male donor with ankylosing spondylitis or in good health (not recorded which). Material: blood, either unsorted or a sorted T cell fraction (not recorded which). The chain links TRBV7-2 to TRBJ1-6, with TRBD1 matching over 7 bases. In nucleotides, the CDR3 is TGTGCCAGCAGCTTAGCCCCGGGACAGAATTCACCCCTCCACTTT. Translation gives CASSLAPGQNSPLHF.